A selection of T cell receptor beta chains follows, all from one sample in a study of early T cells in non-severe SARS-CoV-2 infection. TCRdb re-called the 5' RACE reads through MiXCR, storing one row per CDR3 protein. The table shows 30,000 to 45,000 distinct CDR3 sequences, with around 6% occurring only once. Specimen: whole blood, collected at baseline. All receptors come from an adult who was a healthcare worker with PCR-confirmed SARS-CoV-2 infection or an uninfected control (not recorded which). Both conserved end residues are part of each CDR3. A D gene is named only where the DNA matches it firmly. Expanded clones are given a class, and other clones once, few, many or no size at all.

CDR3 protein	CDR3 DNA	D gene	V gene	J gene	clone size
CSAGTPTRPSTDTQYF	TGCAGTGCTGGAACCCCGACTAGACCTAGCACAGATACGCAGTATTTT	.	TRBV20-1	TRBJ2-3	many
CASSFDGPGEQYF	TGTGCCAGCAGCTTCGACGGACCTGGCGAGCAGTACTTC	.	TRBV11-2	TRBJ2-7	.
CASSLVDSYTF	TGTGCCAGCAGCTTGGTTGACAGCTACACCTTC	.	TRBV5-5	TRBJ1-2	few
CASSYSGGTGSNQPQHF	TGTGCCAGCAGTTACTCAGGCGGGACAGGGTCCAATCAGCCCCAGCATTTT	TRBD1	TRBV6-2/TRBV6-3	TRBJ1-5	few
CASSPIGGTNIQYF	TGTGCCAGCAGCCCAATTGGAGGGACGAACATTCAGTACTTC	.	TRBV11-2	TRBJ2-4	many
CASGRSGASTEAFF	TGTGCCTCTGGACGGAGTGGGGCGAGCACTGAAGCTTTCTTT	.	TRBV30	TRBJ1-1	many
CASSRGTGALYSNQPQHF	TGTGCCAGCAGTAGGGGGACAGGGGCCCTTTATAGCAATCAGCCCCAGCATTTT	TRBD1	TRBV27	TRBJ1-5	few
CASSKPGQRIANEQYF	TGTGCCAGCAGTAAACCGGGACAGAGGATCGCTAACGAGCAGTACTTC	TRBD1	TRBV6-1	TRBJ2-7	.
CASKHQDRGLPGSEAFF	TGTGCCAGCAAACACCAGGACAGGGGGCTTCCGGGGTCTGAAGCTTTCTTT	TRBD1	TRBV6-1	TRBJ1-1	.
CASGAGRVNEQFF	TGCGCCAGCGGAGCGGGGAGGGTCAATGAGCAGTTCTTC	TRBD2	TRBV4-1	TRBJ2-1	.
CSVDLGTGLEQYF	TGCAGCGTCGACTTAGGGACAGGACTCGAGCAGTACTTC	TRBD1	TRBV29-1	TRBJ2-7	many
CASSQRDSGLAGTGELFF	TGCGCCAGCAGCCAACGGGACAGTGGACTAGCGGGCACCGGGGAGCTGTTTTTT	TRBD2	TRBV4-1	TRBJ2-2	many
CASSLEGIKQETQYF	TGCGCCAGCAGCTTGGAGGGGATCAAACAAGAGACCCAGTACTTC	.	TRBV5-1	TRBJ2-5	many
CASSFTGEGTDTQYF	TGTGCCAGCAGCTTCACAGGGGAGGGCACAGATACGCAGTATTTT	.	TRBV7-2	TRBJ2-3	many
CASSYSFSGGRETQYF	TGTGCCAGCAGTTACTCGTTTAGCGGGGGGCGGGAGACCCAGTACTTC	TRBD2	TRBV6-5	TRBJ2-5	many
CASSSDLRALGYTF	TGTGCCAGCAGCTCCGACTTGAGGGCCCTTGGCTACACCTTC	.	TRBV5-4	TRBJ1-2	few
CASSDPAAGEADTQYF	TGTGCCAGCAGTGACCCTGCAGCGGGAGAGGCAGATACGCAGTATTTT	TRBD2	TRBV2	TRBJ2-3	many
CSAKGQGGQETQYF	TGCAGTGCAAAGGGACAGGGGGGGCAAGAGACCCAGTACTTC	TRBD1	TRBV20-1	TRBJ2-5	many
CASRKTGDYEQYF	TGTGCCAGTAGAAAGACAGGGGACTACGAGCAGTACTTC	TRBD1	TRBV19	TRBJ2-7	many
CAWSVRRGRGNQPQHF	TGTGCCTGGAGTGTACGAAGGGGACGGGGGAATCAGCCCCAGCATTTT	.	TRBV30	TRBJ1-5	few
CASSPRDRGNTGELFF	TGTGCCAGCAGCCCAAGGGACAGGGGAAACACCGGGGAGCTGTTTTTT	TRBD1	TRBV13	TRBJ2-2	few
CASSLRGRLGIQPQHF	TGTGCCAGCAGTTTAAGGGGACGCCTTGGTATTCAGCCCCAGCATTTT	.	TRBV27	TRBJ1-5	few
CASSLHGDTQYF	TGCGCCAGCAGCTTACACGGGGATACGCAGTATTTT	.	TRBV5-1	TRBJ2-3	many
CASSPARGGRTEQYF	TGTGCCAGCTCACCCGCGAGGGGGGGCCGTACCGAGCAGTACTTC	.	TRBV18	TRBJ2-7	many
CAWSVAGGQFF	TGTGCCTGGAGTGTAGCGGGAGGGCAGTTCTTC	TRBD2	TRBV30	TRBJ2-1	many
CSVAGQGAWDTQYF	TGCAGCGTTGCGGGACAGGGGGCTTGGGATACGCAGTATTTT	TRBD1	TRBV29-1	TRBJ2-3	many
CASSKGYTGELFF	TGTGCCAGCAGTAAAGGATACACCGGGGAGCTGTTTTTT	.	TRBV27	TRBJ2-2	many
CASSLQGRVNEQFF	TGTGCCAGCAGCTTGCAGGGGAGAGTGAATGAGCAGTTCTTC	.	TRBV7-2	TRBJ2-1	many
CSAYRGSTDTQYF	TGCAGTGCATACAGGGGGAGCACAGATACGCAGTATTTT	TRBD1	TRBV20-1	TRBJ2-3	.
CATRGPSEQYF	TGTGCCACCCGAGGCCCAAGCGAGCAGTACTTC	.	TRBV7-8	TRBJ2-7	many
CASSDSLVGGAGELFF	TGCGCCAGCAGTGATTCCCTAGTGGGTGGGGCCGGGGAGCTGTTTTTT	.	TRBV10-2	TRBJ2-2	few